Below are 20 T cell receptor beta chains sequenced from a single sample in a study of PD-L1 blockade in urothelial cancer. Time point of the sample: pretreatment peripheral blood. Some clones are missing from TCRdb's copy, which holds only in-frame ones; the method was immunoSEQ multiplex PCR. In the table there are tens of thousands of clones, approximately 80% of which are singletons. The material sequenced was PBMCs, taken around atezolizumab (anti-PD-L1) treatment. These receptor sequences come from a man aged 45-65 years with urothelial cancer.

V gene TRBV11-3 combines with J gene TRBJ2-1; no clear D gene. Deletions cut 0 bases from V and 0 bases from J, with 3 bases between. Germline V CDR1 and CDR2: SGHNT, YENEEA. CDR3 length equals 14 residues. The CDR3 nucleotides read TGTGCCAGCAGCTTAGACTTCTCCTACAATGAGCAGTTCTTC. This encodes CASSLDFSYNEQFF.

This sequence joins TRBV7-3 and TRBJ2-7, with 8 bases identical to TRBD1. CDR1 is SGHTA and CDR2 is FQGTGA in the germline V gene. With V trimmed by 2 bases and J by 4 bases, 7 bases remained unmatched. This CDR3 has 15 amino acids. The CDR3 coding sequence is TGTGCCAGCAGCTTACCGCGACAGGGGAAGTACGAGCAGTACTTC. It codes for CASSLPRQGKYEQYF.

The chain recombines TRBV18 with TRBJ1-3; D is possibly TRBD1 (5 bases). Trimming left V 2 bases short and J 6 bases short, with 17 bases between. Germline CDR1 is KGHSH and CDR2 is LQKENI. The length of the CDR3 is 16 residues. The CDR3, as DNA: TGTGCCAGCTCACCAGTCGACAGACGAATCGAAAACACCATATATTTT. This gives the protein CASSPVDRRIENTIYF.

The J gene is TRBJ2-5, the V gene TRBV7-9, with a possible D match to TRBD2 (5 bases). Germline V gives CDR1 SEHNR, CDR2 FQNEAQ (reference sequence). This CDR3 region has 14 residues. The V gene lost 2 bases and the J gene lost 2 bases, with 9 bases spanning the gap. The DNA for the CDR3 is TGTGCCAGCAGCTTATCGAGACTACAAGAGACCCAGTACTTC. Residues: CASSLSRLQETQYF.

The rearrangement links TRBV6-5 to TRBJ2-2, with unresolved D. The length of the CDR3 is 14 residues. CDR1 and CDR2 (germline): MNHEY, SVGAGI. The ends were cut back, 1 base at V and 5 bases at J, with 8 bases in the middle. The CDR3 spells CASSYFQETGELFF. DNA for the CDR3: TGTGCCAGCAGTTACTTTCAAGAGACCGGGGAGCTGTTTTTT.

The chain uses TRBV7-8 and TRBJ2-7, with TRBD1 identical over 7 bases. With 5 bases clipped from V and 2 bases from J, the junction kept 15 bases outside the gene matches. Germline V gives CDR1 SGHVS, CDR2 FQNEAQ. The CDR3 sequence is 17 residues long. CDR3: CASSAYIEAGGAYEQYF. CDR3 nucleotides: TGTGCCAGCAGCGCATACATAGAGGCAGGGGGAGCCTACGAGCAGTACTTC.

The chain employs TRBV27 and TRBJ2-5; 9 nucleotides match TRBD1. This CDR3 is 14 amino acids long. Germline lookup yields CDR1 MNHEY and CDR2 SMNVEV (reference sequence). After removal of 3 bases from V and 4 bases from J, the junction contained 3 bases not matched to a gene. CDR3 nucleotides: TGTGCCAGCAGTTTCGACAGGGGGGTAGAGACCCAGTACTTC. This gives the protein CASSFDRGVETQYF.

The J gene is TRBJ2-1, the V gene TRBV11-3; 15 bases align to TRBD2. V lost 5 bases, J lost 7 bases, and 9 bases stayed unmatched. There are 17 residues in the CDR3. CDR1 SGHNT and CDR2 YENEEA come from the germline V gene. CDR3 coding DNA: TGTGCCAGCAGCGTCGGACTAGCGGGAGGGCAAGGGAATGAGCAGTTCTTC. This translates into CASSVGLAGGQGNEQFF.

The J gene is TRBJ1-1, the V gene TRBV5-4; D gene ambiguous. CDR1 is SGHNT and CDR2 is YYREEE in the germline V gene (reference sequence). The V gene lost 0 bases and the J gene lost 1 base, with 10 bases spanning the gap. CDR3 size: 15 residues. The DNA of the CDR3 is TGTGCCAGCAGCTTGGAGGTCTCAGGGAACACTGAAGCTTTCTTT. Its protein product is CASSLEVSGNTEAFF.

The chain has TRBV6-5 and TRBJ1-1, with 7 bases aligning to TRBD1. The CDR3 is 14 residues long. Germline CDR1 reads MNHEY; CDR2 reads SVGAGI. The ends lost 6 bases at V and 2 bases at J; junction bases unmatched: 6. The CDR3 protein is CASRNQGGNTEAFF. CDR3 bases: TGTGCCAGCAGAAATCAGGGGGGAAACACTGAAGCTTTCTTT.

V usage is TRBV5-1 and J usage is TRBJ2-5; TRBD2 aligns across 7 bases. Germline CDR1 SGHRS, CDR2 YFSETQ. The trim removed 3 bases at V and 5 bases at J, leaving 10 bases unmatched. This CDR3 spans 15 amino acids. CDR3 region: CASSYLRGVGETQYF. Written as DNA, the CDR3 is TGCGCCAGCAGCTACCTACGGGGGGTGGGGGAGACCCAGTACTTC.

V gene TRBV6-5 combines with J gene TRBJ2-4, with TRBD2 identical over 9 bases. V shed 7 bases and J 4 bases; nucleotides not matched to a gene: 2. This CDR3 contains 13 residues. Germline V gene lookup returns CDR1 MNHEY and CDR2 SVGAGI. CDR3 coding DNA: TGTGCCAGCAAGACTAGCGGTAAAAACATTCAGTACTTC. It codes for CASKTSGKNIQYF.

This sequence joins TRBV19 and TRBJ2-1, with 9 nucleotides matching TRBD1. V gave up 7 bases and J gave up 8 bases; unmatched junction bases: 12. The germline gives CDR1 LNHDA, CDR2 SQIVND (reference sequence). This CDR3 contains 15 residues. CDR3 in amino acids: CASTRFRDRVYEQFF. CDR3 nucleotide sequence: TGTGCCAGTACTCGTTTCCGGGACAGGGTCTATGAGCAGTTCTTC.

This clone appeared once. The rearrangement joins TRBV30 to TRBJ2-1; 8 nucleotides agree with TRBD2. This CDR3 is built from 13 residues. The V segment lost 4 bases and the J segment 10 bases; nucleotides outside the gene matches: 9. The germline CDR1 and CDR2 sequences are GTSNPN and SVGIG (reference sequence). CDR3 in amino acids: CAWTSGSVGEQFF. CDR3 nucleotide sequence: TGTGCCTGGACTAGCGGGTCCGTCGGGGAGCAGTTCTTC.

This clone appeared a single time. The chain links TRBV6-5 to TRBJ2-7, with D maybe TRBD1 (5 bases). This CDR3 spans 15 amino acids. The V gene lost 2 bases and the J gene lost 2 bases, with 13 bases spanning the gap. CDR1 MNHEY and CDR2 SVGAGI come from the germline V gene. CDR3 sequence reads: CASSYTQGGAYEQYF. CDR3 DNA: TGTGCCAGCAGTTACACCCAGGGTGGGGCCTACGAGCAGTACTTC.

The genes are TRBV6-1 and TRBJ1-2; the D gene is possibly TRBD1 (6 bases). Between the trimmed V and J ends, which lost 6 bases and 8 bases, there was a span of 16 bases. Germline CDR1 and CDR2: MNHNS and SASEGT. The CDR3 is made up of 13 amino acids. CDR3 loop: CASRRRTVGGYTF. CDR3 nucleotides: TGTGCCAGCAGACGCAGGACAGTGGGCGGCTACACCTTC.

The rearrangement uses TRBV5-1 and TRBJ2-7, with TRBD2 identical over 9 bases. Germline loops: CDR1 SGHRS, CDR2 YFSETQ. This CDR3 is built from 15 residues. V was clipped by 1 base and J by 6 bases; unmatched bases: 8. The CDR3 bases are TGCGCCAGCAGCTTGAACAGCGGGAGGAACGGCGAGCAGTACTTC. Residues: CASSLNSGRNGEQYF.

This clone has more than one count but fewer than ten. V usage is TRBV6-6 and J usage is TRBJ1-2, with D possibly TRBD1 on 5 matching bases. The CDR3 is 16 residues long. Looked up from germline, CDR1 is MNHNY and CDR2 is SVGAGI (reference sequence). V lost 2 bases and J lost 4, with 17 bases in between. As DNA, the CDR3 is TGTGCCAGCAGTTACCCCTGGGACGGAGCGGGCTATGGCTACACCTTC. Encoded protein: CASSYPWDGAGYGYTF.

V gene TRBV14 combines with J gene TRBJ2-7, with 9 bases matching TRBD1. CDR3 length equals 17 residues. Germline trimming cut 4 bases from V and 4 bases from J; bases unmatched to any gene: 14. Germline lookup yields CDR1 SGHDN and CDR2 FVKESK. The CDR3 reads CASSRAPTGTGPYEQYF. The CDR3 region has the DNA TGTGCCAGCAGCCGGGCCCCAACCGGGACAGGGCCTTACGAGCAGTACTTC.

V is TRBV6-6 and J is TRBJ1-1, with D uncertain. Trimming removed 3 bases at V and 5 bases at J, with 10 bases between. The CDR3 spans 13 residues. In germline, CDR1 is MNHNY, CDR2 SVGAGI (reference sequence). CDR3 sequence: CASSYRGRTEAFF. For the CDR3, the DNA is TGTGCCAGCAGTTATCGGGGAAGGACTGAAGCTTTCTTT.